Listed below are T cell receptor beta chains from one sample, sequenced in a study of blood T cells in healthy people across ages. TCRdb processed the 5' RACE reads anew with MiXCR; each CDR3 protein has one entry. The sample gives some 690,000 distinct CDR3 sequences, 22% of which show up once; around 21% is in the top ten. Sequencing used blood. The receptors were gathered from a man aged 65 to 79 in good health. Each CDR3 is given with its conserved first and last residue. The order of the fields is CDR3 protein, CDR3 DNA, D gene, V gene, J gene, clone size. The D gene is left open where the match is weak. Size is omitted from some rows. Given values are once, few, many or a class for expanded clones.

CDR3 protein: CASSQEKGVYNEQFF; CDR3 DNA: TGCGCCAGCAGCCAAGAGAAGGGAGTCTACAATGAGCAGTTCTTC; D gene: .; V gene: TRBV4-3; J gene: TRBJ2-1; clone size: .
CDR3 protein: CASSTDQETQYF; CDR3 DNA: TGTGCCAGCTCGACAGACCAAGAGACCCAGTACTTC; D gene: .; V gene: TRBV18; J gene: TRBJ2-5; clone size: .
CDR3 protein: CASSTTVTNTEAFF; CDR3 DNA: TGTGCCAGTAGTACGACAGTGACTAACACTGAAGCTTTCTTT; D gene: .; V gene: TRBV19; J gene: TRBJ1-1; clone size: .
CDR3 protein: CAISGPTGAFYNEQFF; CDR3 DNA: TGTGCCATCAGTGGACCGACAGGGGCGTTCTACAATGAGCAGTTCTTC; D gene: TRBD1; V gene: TRBV10-3; J gene: TRBJ2-1; clone size: few
CDR3 protein: CSAPTLALHDPHGQFF; CDR3 DNA: TGCAGTGCTCCTACTCTGGCGCTCCATGATCCCCATGGGCAGTTCTTC; D gene: .; V gene: TRBV20-1; J gene: TRBJ2-1; clone size: few
CDR3 protein: CASSLSGSRGPDTQYF; CDR3 DNA: TGTGCCAGCAGCCTCTCCGGCAGTAGAGGTCCAGATACGCAGTATTTT; D gene: .; V gene: TRBV9; J gene: TRBJ2-3; clone size: few
CDR3 protein: CASWGRTNTEAFF; CDR3 DNA: TGTGCCAGCTGGGGCAGAACAAACACTGAAGCTTTCTTT; D gene: .; V gene: TRBV28; J gene: TRBJ1-1; clone size: few
CDR3 protein: CASSLSGSLLGETQYF; CDR3 DNA: TGTGCCAGCAGCTTGAGCGGGAGCCTCTTAGGAGAGACCCAGTACTTC; D gene: TRBD2; V gene: TRBV7-9; J gene: TRBJ2-5; clone size: .
CDR3 protein: CSARDPPGQYF; CDR3 DNA: TGCAGTGCTAGAGATCCCCCGGGCCAGTACTTC; D gene: .; V gene: TRBV20-1; J gene: TRBJ2-5; clone size: .
CDR3 protein: CASGPRRNTEAFF; CDR3 DNA: TGTGCTAGTGGTCCGCGAAGGAACACTGAAGCTTTCTTT; D gene: .; V gene: TRBV12-5; J gene: TRBJ1-1; clone size: few
CDR3 protein: CASNSPSGNTEAFF; CDR3 DNA: TGTGCCAGCAATTCTCCGTCAGGGAACACTGAAGCTTTCTTT; D gene: .; V gene: TRBV3-1; J gene: TRBJ1-1; clone size: few
CDR3 protein: CASSPQGVGKNIRYF; CDR3 DNA: TGTGCCAGCTCACCGCAGGGTGTGGGGAAAAACATTCGGTACTTC; D gene: .; V gene: TRBV18; J gene: TRBJ2-4; clone size: few
CDR3 protein: CASKGGNYGYTF; CDR3 DNA: TGTGCCAGCAAGGGCGGAAACTATGGCTACACCTTC; D gene: .; V gene: TRBV12-3/TRBV12-4; J gene: TRBJ1-2; clone size: few
CDR3 protein: CASSPRLAADTQYF; CDR3 DNA: TGTGCCAGCAGCCCCCGACTAGCGGCAGATACGCAGTATTTT; D gene: TRBD2; V gene: TRBV9; J gene: TRBJ2-3; clone size: few
CDR3 protein: CSAKQGSWGRTEAFF; CDR3 DNA: TGCAGTGCAAAGCAGGGATCGTGGGGTCGCACTGAAGCTTTCTTT; D gene: .; V gene: TRBV20-1; J gene: TRBJ1-1; clone size: few
CDR3 protein: CASSSDRGGYTF; CDR3 DNA: TGTGCCAGCAGCTCCGACAGAGGGGGCTACACCTTC; D gene: .; V gene: TRBV9; J gene: TRBJ1-2; clone size: few
CDR3 protein: CSVRTDSMGTGELFF; CDR3 DNA: TGCAGCGTGAGAACGGACAGTATGGGCACCGGGGAGCTGTTTTTT; D gene: .; V gene: TRBV29-1; J gene: TRBJ2-2; clone size: .
CDR3 protein: CASSYTMPTSTYTGELFF; CDR3 DNA: TGTGCCAGCAGTTACACGATGCCCACTAGCACGTACACCGGGGAGCTGTTTTTT; D gene: .; V gene: TRBV6-5; J gene: TRBJ2-2; clone size: .
CDR3 protein: CAPGGGGNQPQHF; CDR3 DNA: TGTGCCCCAGGTGGGGGCGGCAATCAGCCCCAGCATTTT; D gene: .; V gene: TRBV7-3; J gene: TRBJ1-5; clone size: .
CDR3 protein: CSASSSSGSLGDTQYF; CDR3 DNA: TGCAGTGCTAGCTCTTCTAGCGGGAGCCTTGGAGATACGCAGTATTTT; D gene: TRBD2; V gene: TRBV20-1; J gene: TRBJ2-3; clone size: .
CDR3 protein: CASSVEGTGANVLTF; CDR3 DNA: TGTGCCAGCAGTGTAGAAGGGACTGGGGCCAACGTCCTGACTTTC; D gene: .; V gene: TRBV6-4; J gene: TRBJ2-6; clone size: .
CDR3 protein: CASSAGTSGRGGYNEQFF; CDR3 DNA: TGTGCCAGCAGCGCCGGGACTAGCGGGAGGGGAGGGTACAATGAGCAGTTCTTC; D gene: TRBD2; V gene: TRBV7-6; J gene: TRBJ2-1; clone size: few
CDR3 protein: CSAREMARGHGQPQHF; CDR3 DNA: TGCAGTGCTAGAGAGATGGCCAGGGGGCACGGACAGCCCCAGCATTTT; D gene: TRBD1; V gene: TRBV20-1; J gene: TRBJ1-5; clone size: .
CDR3 protein: CATSDLLAGGEDTQYF; CDR3 DNA: TGTGCCACCAGTGATTTGTTGGCGGGAGGAGAAGATACGCAGTATTTT; D gene: TRBD2; V gene: TRBV24-1; J gene: TRBJ2-3; clone size: .
CDR3 protein: CASSLAGTSYGYTF; CDR3 DNA: TGTGCCAGCAGTTTAGCCGGGACAAGCTATGGCTACACCTTC; D gene: .; V gene: TRBV12-3/TRBV12-4; J gene: TRBJ1-2; clone size: few
CDR3 protein: CSASAGYGYTF; CDR3 DNA: TGCAGTGCTAGCGCAGGGTATGGCTACACCTTC; D gene: .; V gene: TRBV20-1; J gene: TRBJ1-2; clone size: .
CDR3 protein: CASSLEGQGAREKLFF; CDR3 DNA: TGCGCCAGCAGCTTGGAGGGACAGGGGGCGAGGGAAAAACTGTTTTTT; D gene: TRBD1; V gene: TRBV5-1; J gene: TRBJ1-4; clone size: .
CDR3 protein: CASLSGTYTQYF; CDR3 DNA: TGTGCCTCCTTAAGCGGCACATATACGCAGTATTTT; D gene: .; V gene: TRBV24-1; J gene: TRBJ2-3; clone size: .
CDR3 protein: CSAYTGSGWNTEAFF; CDR3 DNA: TGCAGTGCGTATACAGGGAGTGGGTGGAACACTGAAGCTTTCTTT; D gene: .; V gene: TRBV20-1; J gene: TRBJ1-1; clone size: few
CDR3 protein: CATSRDSATIQETQYF; CDR3 DNA: TGTGCCACCAGCAGAGATTCAGCGACTATCCAAGAGACCCAGTACTTC; D gene: .; V gene: TRBV15; J gene: TRBJ2-5; clone size: many
CDR3 protein: CASSLVGDPGMRGTQYF; CDR3 DNA: TGTGCCAGCAGCTTAGTGGGGGACCCGGGGATGCGAGGGACCCAGTACTTC; D gene: .; V gene: TRBV7-2; J gene: TRBJ2-5; clone size: .
CDR3 protein: CASSQGFISEAFF; CDR3 DNA: TGTGCCAGCAGCCAAGGCTTTATTTCTGAAGCTTTCTTT; D gene: .; V gene: TRBV3-1; J gene: TRBJ1-1; clone size: few
CDR3 protein: CASSRGGTGGTEAFF; CDR3 DNA: TGTGCCAGCAGCAGAGGGGGGACAGGGGGTACTGAAGCTTTCTTT; D gene: TRBD1; V gene: TRBV7-2; J gene: TRBJ1-1; clone size: many
CDR3 protein: CASSPESGTAKNIQYF; CDR3 DNA: TGTGCCAGCAGCCCCGAATCCGGGACAGCCAAAAACATTCAGTACTTC; D gene: .; V gene: TRBV14; J gene: TRBJ2-4; clone size: .
CDR3 protein: CASSYPTLAGWQETQYF; CDR3 DNA: TGTGCCAGCAGTTACCCAACTCTAGCGGGGTGGCAAGAGACCCAGTACTTC; D gene: TRBD2; V gene: TRBV6-2/TRBV6-3; J gene: TRBJ2-5; clone size: .
CDR3 protein: CASSLVGAFVTEAFF; CDR3 DNA: TGTGCCAGCAGCTTGGTCGGGGCTTTTGTTACTGAAGCTTTCTTT; D gene: .; V gene: TRBV5-1; J gene: TRBJ1-1; clone size: few
CDR3 protein: CASSFKLSTDMEYF; CDR3 DNA: TGTGCCAGCAGTTTCAAGCTGAGCACAGATATGGAGTATTTT; D gene: .; V gene: TRBV12-3/TRBV12-4; J gene: TRBJ2-3; clone size: .
CDR3 protein: CASRDRVAEKLFF; CDR3 DNA: TGTGCCAGCCGGGACAGGGTGGCTGAAAAACTGTTTTTT; D gene: TRBD1; V gene: TRBV19; J gene: TRBJ1-4; clone size: .
CDR3 protein: CSARGLTGVNQPQHF; CDR3 DNA: TGCAGTGCTAGAGGTTTGACAGGGGTTAATCAGCCCCAGCATTTT; D gene: TRBD1; V gene: TRBV20-1; J gene: TRBJ1-5; clone size: few
CDR3 protein: CASSQPASNPYGYTF; CDR3 DNA: TGCGCCAGCAGCCAACCGGCCTCGAACCCCTATGGCTACACCTTC; D gene: .; V gene: TRBV4-1; J gene: TRBJ1-2; clone size: few
CDR3 protein: CASAEPLTGEETQYF; CDR3 DNA: TGTGCTAGTGCCGAGCCGTTGACAGGGGAAGAGACCCAGTACTTC; D gene: TRBD1; V gene: TRBV12-5; J gene: TRBJ2-5; clone size: .
CDR3 protein: CASSFVRTPRYGYTF; CDR3 DNA: TGTGCCAGCAGTTTTGTTAGGACACCCCGCTATGGCTACACCTTC; D gene: .; V gene: TRBV12-3/TRBV12-4; J gene: TRBJ1-2; clone size: few
CDR3 protein: CAGSLPRTDEQYF; CDR3 DNA: TGTGCCGGCAGCTTACCCCGTACCGACGAGCAGTACTTC; D gene: .; V gene: TRBV7-8; J gene: TRBJ2-7; clone size: .
CDR3 protein: CATSRDLTGENEKLFF; CDR3 DNA: TGTGCCACCAGCAGAGATCTCACAGGGGAAAATGAAAAACTGTTTTTT; D gene: TRBD1; V gene: TRBV15; J gene: TRBJ1-4; clone size: .
CDR3 protein: CASSDWTVANTEAFF; CDR3 DNA: TGCGCCAGCAGCGACTGGACAGTGGCGAACACTGAAGCTTTCTTT; D gene: .; V gene: TRBV5-1; J gene: TRBJ1-1; clone size: few
CDR3 protein: CASSPPGLAVQETQYF; CDR3 DNA: TGTGCCAGCAGCCCTCCGGGACTAGCAGTCCAAGAGACCCAGTACTTC; D gene: TRBD2; V gene: TRBV7-2; J gene: TRBJ2-5; clone size: .
CDR3 protein: CSVEGRPNTDTQYF; CDR3 DNA: TGCAGCGTTGAAGGCCGGCCCAACACCGATACGCAGTATTTT; D gene: .; V gene: TRBV29-1; J gene: TRBJ2-3; clone size: few
CDR3 protein: CASSLSGTVNQETQYF; CDR3 DNA: TGTGCCAGCAGCTTATCTGGGACAGTGAACCAAGAGACCCAGTACTTC; D gene: TRBD1; V gene: TRBV5-5; J gene: TRBJ2-5; clone size: .
CDR3 protein: CASSLRGGHSYGYTF; CDR3 DNA: TGTGCCAGCAGCTTACGGGGGGGTCACTCCTATGGCTACACCTTC; D gene: .; V gene: TRBV5-6; J gene: TRBJ1-2; clone size: once